Listed below are T cell receptor beta chains from one sample, sequenced in a study of CD4 T cells in relation to SARS-CoV-2 and coronaviruses. These receptors are not linked to any known antigen. Repertoires were generated with immunoSEQ multiplex PCR, while TCRdb's copy carries only in-frame clones and drops some. The table shows under 25,000 clones, with about three quarters occurring only once. The sample was CD4+ T cells from PBMCs, cultured in vitro. All receptors derive from a human donor in good health. The CDR3 runs from the conserved cysteine through the conserved F or W. The D gene is left open where the match is weak. A clone size is listed for some rows: how often the clone was seen (once, few, many), or a class if it is expanded.

. few TRBJ2-1 TRBV7-3 CASSFGLEYNEQFF TGTGCCAGCAGCTTCGGCCTAGAATACAATGAGCAGTTCTTC
. . TRBJ1-2 TRBV5-1 CASSLGTGRTYGYTF TGCGCCAGCAGCTTGGGGACCGGCAGGACCTATGGCTACACCTTC
. . TRBJ2-7 TRBV11-2 CASSSRGYHEQYF TGTGCCAGCAGCTCCCGCGGGTACCACGAGCAGTACTTC
TRBD1 . TRBJ2-2 TRBV4-3 CASSQNRGLNTGELFF TGCGCCAGCAGCCAAAACAGGGGTCTAAACACCGGGGAGCTGTTTTTT
. . TRBJ2-7 TRBV19 CASSISTPTVSYEQYF TGTGCCAGTAGTATATCCACCCCGACAGTCTCCTACGAGCAGTACTTC
. . TRBJ2-7 TRBV6-5 CASSSQLGVYEQYF TGTGCCAGCAGTTCCCAGTTGGGGGTCTACGAGCAGTACTTC
TRBD2 . TRBJ2-7 TRBV4-3 CASSQETREVSYEQYF TGCGCCAGCAGCCAAGAGACCCGGGAGGTTTCCTACGAGCAGTACTTC
. . TRBJ2-1 TRBV2 CASNRGAGSSYNEQFF TGTGCCAGCAACCGCGGGGCGGGAAGCTCCTACAATGAGCAGTTCTTC
TRBD1 . TRBJ1-2 TRBV7-2 CASSSTLGQGMSGYTF TGTGCCAGCAGCTCAACCTTGGGACAGGGGATGAGTGGCTACACCTTC
. . TRBJ2-7 TRBV5-1 CASTRMGFSYEQYF TGCGCCAGCACCCGGATGGGGTTCTCCTACGAGCAGTACTTC
TRBD2 . TRBJ2-1 TRBV19 CASSIQELAYSDEQFF TGTGCCAGTAGTATCCAAGAACTAGCGTATTCGGATGAGCAGTTCTTC
. . TRBJ2-1 TRBV11-3 CASQGGNEQFF TGTGCCAGCCAGGGGGGCAATGAGCAGTTCTTC
TRBD2 few TRBJ2-3 TRBV7-9 CASSLDSGAWYF TGTGCCAGCAGCTTAGATAGCGGGGCGTGGTATTTT
. few TRBJ2-6 TRBV9 CASSVESSGANVLTF TGTGCCAGCAGCGTAGAGTCCTCTGGGGCCAACGTCCTGACTTTC
. . TRBJ2-7 TRBV10-3 CAISAGTPSYEQYF TGTGCCATCAGTGCCGGGACACCTTCCTACGAGCAGTACTTC
TRBD2 . TRBJ2-2 TRBV2 CASNVLASGINTGELFF TGTGCCAGCAATGTTTTAGCTAGCGGAATAAACACCGGGGAGCTGTTTTTT
TRBD1 few TRBJ2-7 TRBV6-5 CASSDTGVTSYEQYF TGTGCCAGCAGCGACACAGGGGTGACCTCCTACGAGCAGTACTTC
. few TRBJ1-1 TRBV7-3 CASSLAPGPYTEAFF TGTGCCAGCAGCTTAGCACCGGGGCCGTACACTGAAGCTTTCTTT
. . TRBJ1-3 TRBV3-1/TRBV3-2 CASSLFRAPGNTIYF TGTGCCAGCAGCCTCTTCAGGGCACCCGGAAACACCATATATTTT
. . TRBJ1-6 TRBV25-1 CASRDGYNSPLHF TGTGCCAGCAGGGACGGCTATAATTCACCCCTCCACTTT
TRBD1 . TRBJ1-1 TRBV7-8 CASSPGDRGAEAFF TGTGCCAGCAGCCCGGGCGACAGGGGCGCTGAAGCTTTCTTT
. . TRBJ2-7 TRBV27 CASSLRQGLNYEQYF TGTGCCAGCAGTTTACGGCAGGGGCTAAACTACGAGCAGTACTTC
TRBD2 . TRBJ2-5 TRBV18 CASSSSGGAKETQYF TGTGCCAGCTCAAGCAGCGGGGGGGCGAAAGAGACCCAGTACTTC
. few TRBJ2-3 TRBV5-5 CASSLGLVGATDTQYF TGTGCCAGCAGCTTGGGTCTAGTCGGGGCCACAGATACGCAGTATTTT
. . TRBJ1-2 TRBV6-6 CASSYSADNYGYTF TGTGCCAGCAGTTACTCTGCAGACAACTATGGCTACACCTTC
. . TRBJ1-1 TRBV6-5 CASRTVVGTEAFF TGTGCCAGCAGAACGGTTGTCGGAACTGAAGCTTTCTTT
. . TRBJ2-1 TRBV6-5 CASSYPTLQGEQFF TGTGCCAGCAGTTACCCTACCCTTCAGGGTGAGCAGTTCTTC
TRBD1 . TRBJ1-3 TRBV5-1 CASSFDRAGNTIYF TGCGCCAGCAGCTTTGACAGGGCTGGAAACACCATATATTTT
. . TRBJ1-6 TRBV9 CASSVTVDSPLHF TGTGCCAGCAGCGTGACAGTGGATTCACCCCTCCACTTT
. once TRBJ2-6 TRBV27 CASSFGLGANVLTF TGTGCCAGCAGTTTTGGGCTTGGGGCCAACGTCCTGACTTTC
TRBD1 . TRBJ2-6 TRBV7-2 CASSLTGGASGANVLTF TGTGCCAGCAGCTTAACAGGGGGCGCATCTGGGGCCAACGTCCTGACTTTC
TRBD2 . TRBJ2-5 TRBV5-5 CASSLWASGSRETQYF TGTGCCAGCAGCTTGTGGGCTAGCGGGAGTAGAGAGACCCAGTACTTC
. . TRBJ1-1 TRBV30 CAWARQNTEAFF TGTGCCTGGGCCCGACAGAACACTGAAGCTTTCTTT
. . TRBJ2-3 TRBV29-1 CSVDSRGADTQYF TGCAGCGTTGATAGCAGGGGTGCAGATACGCAGTATTTT
. . TRBJ1-1 TRBV5-6 CASSWVGPSTEAFF TGTGCCAGCAGCTGGGTAGGCCCATCTACTGAAGCTTTCTTT
TRBD1 . TRBJ1-1 TRBV19 CASIGGLRTEAFF TGTGCCAGTATAGGGGGCTTGCGGACTGAAGCTTTCTTT
TRBD2 . TRBJ2-3 TRBV7-9 CASSLQSRTSGAPDTQYF TGTGCCAGCAGCTTACAATCAAGGACTAGCGGGGCGCCAGATACGCAGTATTTT
. once TRBJ2-2 TRBV5-8 CASSLEGTYNTGELFF TGTGCCAGCAGCTTGGAGGGGACATATAACACCGGGGAGCTGTTTTTT
TRBD1 once TRBJ2-5 TRBV24-1 CATSDRTGTETQYF TGTGCCACCAGTGATCGGACAGGGACGGAGACCCAGTACTTC
TRBD1 . TRBJ2-7 TRBV11-2 CASRQAGRGLSRSHEQYF TGTGCCAGCAGGCAGGCGGGCAGGGGGTTATCGAGGTCCCACGAGCAGTACTTC
TRBD1 few TRBJ1-6 TRBV10-1 CASRQGRSPLHF TGCGCCAGCAGACAGGGGAGGTCCCCCCTCCACTTT
TRBD1 few TRBJ1-6 TRBV28 CASRPGQGAKNSPLHF TGTGCCAGCAGACCAGGACAGGGGGCGAAAAATTCACCCCTCCACTTT
TRBD1 . TRBJ1-2 TRBV11-2 CASSLGLRRGQGYTF TGTGCCAGCAGCTTAGGACTTCGCAGGGGGCAAGGCTACACCTTC
TRBD2 . TRBJ2-1 TRBV14 CASSQGLAGYNEQFF TGTGCCAGCAGCCAAGGACTAGCGGGGTACAATGAGCAGTTCTTC